This TCR beta chain was retrieved from a study of cytomegalovirus exposure and HLA in healthy donors. General study findings and limits: TCR beta sequences numbering 16,951 were associated with HLA alleles at 0.05 false discovery rate in a later analysis.

This CDR3 spans 17 amino acids. Trimming removed 7 bases from V and 1 base from J; junction bases left unmatched: 8. Germline lookup yields CDR1 LGHNA and CDR2 YSLEER. Amplification used 60 Vbeta primers and 13 Jbeta primers. Method: immunoSEQ multiplex PCR; TCRdb's copy keeps in-frame clones and lacks some. Of 200,000 or so clones in the sample, approximately 87% were seen once. This clone turned up a few times. Its antigen is unidentified. Sample: PBMCs. The V call is TRBV4-3, the J call TRBJ2-2; 11 bases map to TRBD2. The receptor was isolated from a human donor in good health. The CDR3 bases are TGCGCCAGCACCCAGGGGACTAGCGGAAAGAACACCGGGGAGCTGTTTTTT. It translates to CASTQGTSGKNTGELFF.